A single sample is the source of the 11 T cell receptor beta chains below, sequenced in a study of blood T cell repertoires in COVID-19 (TCRdb year 2020). Library method: the immunoSEQ multiplex PCR assay. Sourced from immuneACCESS, this table was stored by TCRdb with only in-frame sequences that have V and J called. A share of the clones is absent; for the studies checked, an unresolved V gene accounts for under half, and the remainder has no known explanation. Within this sample are 95,000 to 150,000 clones, with around 82% of them counted one time only. Clones ranked in the top ten supply 5.5% to 6.5% of the sample. Sequencing used peripheral blood. These receptors were taken from an older man with active or convalescent COVID-19.

V is TRBV5-1 and J is TRBJ2-7; 8 bases match TRBD1. J gave up 4 bases and V 0 bases, and 6 bases lay outside the gene matches. From germline, CDR1 is SGHRS and CDR2 YFSETQ. This CDR3 region has 15 residues. CDR3 in DNA: TGCGCCAGCAGCTTGGTACAGGGGGAACCTTACGAGCAGTACTTC. Its protein product is CASSLVQGEPYEQYF.

This sequence joins TRBV3-1 (or the pseudogene TRBV3-2) and TRBJ2-5; 12 bases are a match to TRBD1. From germline, CDR1 is LGHDT and CDR2 YNNKEL (reference sequence). V trimming: 4 bases; J trimming: 5 bases; junction bases outside the gene matches: 5. The CDR3 is 15 amino acids. The CDR3 nucleotides are TGTGCCAGCAGCCCGGGACAGGGGGCTTTTGAGACCCAGTACTTC. It yields the protein CASSPGQGAFETQYF.

The rearrangement links TRBV24-1 to TRBJ1-2; 11 nucleotides agree with TRBD1. Germline CDR1 reads KGHDR; CDR2 reads SFDVKD. Trimming cost V 2 bases and J 6 bases; bases outside gene matches: 4. This CDR3 contains 15 residues. The CDR3 loop is CATSDSRTGGDGYTF. The CDR3 bases are TGTGCCACCAGTGATTCGAGGACAGGGGGCGATGGCTACACCTTC.

This clone was observed a single time. The chain combines TRBV4-3 with TRBJ2-3; tentative D call: TRBD2 (5 bases). CDR1 is LGHNA, CDR2 YSLEER, per germline. V lost 1 base to trimming and J lost 1 base, with 12 bases between them. The CDR3 totals 16 residues. CDR3 sequence reads: CASSQGALGGTDTQYF. Here the CDR3 DNA reads TGCGCCAGCAGCCAAGGGGCCCTGGGAGGCACAGATACGCAGTATTTT.

For the CDR3, the DNA is TGTGCCAGCAGCTTAGCTACTAGCGGGGCTTCCTACAATGAGCAGTTCTTC. It is translated as CASSLATSGASYNEQFF. The chain carries TRBV7-2 and TRBJ2-1; 10 bases map to TRBD2. The germline V gene encodes CDR1 SGHTA and CDR2 FQGNSA. CDR3 size: 17 residues. V shed 0 bases and J 1 base; nucleotides not matched to a gene: 3.

The sample holds one count of this clone. This chain joins TRBV7-9 and TRBJ2-2; D ambiguous. The CDR3 loop spans 14 amino acids. The V and J ends lost 4 bases and 1 base respectively, with 7 bases between them. Germline V gene sequence: CDR1 SEHNR, CDR2 FQNEAQ (reference sequence). CDR3 residues: CASSSLGNTGELFF. Written as DNA, the CDR3 is TGTGCCAGCAGCTCCCTCGGGAACACCGGGGAGCTGTTTTTT.

V gene TRBV4-3 combines with J gene TRBJ2-3, with 7 bases that match TRBD2. The CDR3 totals 16 residues. Trimming at V came to 1 base and at J to 1 base, leaving 5 bases not matched to a gene. CDR1 LGHNA and CDR2 YSLEER come from the germline V gene. The DNA of the CDR3 is TGCGCCAGCAGCCAAGCCGGGACTATGGGCACAGATACGCAGTATTTT. The encoded protein is CASSQAGTMGTDTQYF.

This sequence joins TRBV4-3 and TRBJ2-7, with 7 bases aligning to TRBD1. Trimming removed 0 bases from V and 2 bases from J; junction bases left unmatched: 4. Germline assignment: CDR1 LGHNA and CDR2 YSLEER. The CDR3 has 15 amino acids. The CDR3 nucleotides are TGCGCCAGCAGCCAAGATCGCGGACAGGCCTACGAGCAGTACTTC. It codes for CASSQDRGQAYEQYF.

This clone was counted a single time. This chain links TRBV12-3 or TRBV12-4 with TRBJ1-4; no clear D gene. The V end was cut by 3 bases, the J end by 4 bases, with 6 bases between. This CDR3 contains 13 residues. The CDR3 here is CASSFSGNEKLFF. Here the CDR3 DNA reads TGTGCCAGCAGTTTTTCGGGTAATGAAAAACTGTTTTTT.

Written as DNA, the CDR3 is TGTGCCAGCAGCGTACTGACTAGCGGGGGGACCCAGTACTTC. Translated: CASSVLTSGGTQYF. V is TRBV3-1 (or the pseudogene TRBV3-2) and J is TRBJ2-5; 12 positions match TRBD2. The CDR3 has 14 residues. V shed 5 bases and J 7 bases; nucleotides not matched to a gene: 5. In germline, CDR1 is LGHDT, CDR2 YNNKEL (reference sequence).

The chain carries TRBV7-7 and TRBJ2-1; 8 bases align to TRBD2. CDR1 is SSHAT and CDR2 is FNYEAQ in the germline V gene (reference sequence). Germline trimming cut 4 bases from V and 7 bases from J; bases unmatched to any gene: 9. This CDR3 has 15 amino acids. Here the CDR3 DNA reads TGTGCCAGCAGCTGGGGACTAGGGGCCGGGAATGAGCAGTTCTTC. Translating it yields CASSWGLGAGNEQFF.